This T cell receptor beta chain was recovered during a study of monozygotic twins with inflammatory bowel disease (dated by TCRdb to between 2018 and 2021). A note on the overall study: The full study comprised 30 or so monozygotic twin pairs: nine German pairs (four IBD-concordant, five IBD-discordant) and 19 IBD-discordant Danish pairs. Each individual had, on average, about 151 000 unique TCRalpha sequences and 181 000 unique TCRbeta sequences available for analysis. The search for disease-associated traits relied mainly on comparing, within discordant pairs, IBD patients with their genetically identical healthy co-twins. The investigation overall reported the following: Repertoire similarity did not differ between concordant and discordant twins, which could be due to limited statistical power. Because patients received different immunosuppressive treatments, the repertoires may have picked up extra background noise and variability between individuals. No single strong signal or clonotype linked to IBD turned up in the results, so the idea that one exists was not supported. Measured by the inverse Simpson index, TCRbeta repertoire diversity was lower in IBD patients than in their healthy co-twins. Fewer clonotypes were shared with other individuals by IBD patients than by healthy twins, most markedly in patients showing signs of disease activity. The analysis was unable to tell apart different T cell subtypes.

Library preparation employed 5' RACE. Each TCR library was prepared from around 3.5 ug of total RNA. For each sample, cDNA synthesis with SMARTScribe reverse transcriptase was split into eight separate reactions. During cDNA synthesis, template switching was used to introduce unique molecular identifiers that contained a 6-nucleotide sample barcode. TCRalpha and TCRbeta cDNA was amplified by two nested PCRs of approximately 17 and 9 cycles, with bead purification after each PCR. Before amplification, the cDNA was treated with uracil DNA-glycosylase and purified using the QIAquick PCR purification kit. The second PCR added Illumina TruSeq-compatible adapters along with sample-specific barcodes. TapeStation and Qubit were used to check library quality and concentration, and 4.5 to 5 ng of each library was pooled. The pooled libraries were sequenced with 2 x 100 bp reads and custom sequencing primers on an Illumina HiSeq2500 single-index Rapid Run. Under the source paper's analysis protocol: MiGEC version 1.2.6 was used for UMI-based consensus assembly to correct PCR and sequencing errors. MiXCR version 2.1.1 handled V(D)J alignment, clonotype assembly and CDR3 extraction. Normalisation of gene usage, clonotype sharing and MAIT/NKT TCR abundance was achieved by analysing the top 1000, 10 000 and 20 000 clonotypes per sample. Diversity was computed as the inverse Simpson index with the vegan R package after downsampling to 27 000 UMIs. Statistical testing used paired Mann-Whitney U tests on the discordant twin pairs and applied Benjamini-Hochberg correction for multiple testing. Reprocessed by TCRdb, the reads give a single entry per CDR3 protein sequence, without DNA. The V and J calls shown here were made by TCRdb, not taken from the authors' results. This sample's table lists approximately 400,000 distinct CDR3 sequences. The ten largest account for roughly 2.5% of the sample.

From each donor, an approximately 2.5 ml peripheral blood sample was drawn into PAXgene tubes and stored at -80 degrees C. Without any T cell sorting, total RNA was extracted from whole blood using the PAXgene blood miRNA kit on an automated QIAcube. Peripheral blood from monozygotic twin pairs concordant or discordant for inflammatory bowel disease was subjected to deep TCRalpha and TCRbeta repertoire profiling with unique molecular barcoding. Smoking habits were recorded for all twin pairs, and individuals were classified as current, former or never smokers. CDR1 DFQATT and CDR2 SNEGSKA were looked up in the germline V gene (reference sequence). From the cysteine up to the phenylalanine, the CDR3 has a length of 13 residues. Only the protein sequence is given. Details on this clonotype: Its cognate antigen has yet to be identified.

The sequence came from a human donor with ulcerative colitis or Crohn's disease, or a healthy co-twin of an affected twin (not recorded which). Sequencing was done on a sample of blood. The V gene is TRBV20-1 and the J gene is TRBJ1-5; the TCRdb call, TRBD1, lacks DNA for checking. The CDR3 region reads CSPGGQLNQPQHF.